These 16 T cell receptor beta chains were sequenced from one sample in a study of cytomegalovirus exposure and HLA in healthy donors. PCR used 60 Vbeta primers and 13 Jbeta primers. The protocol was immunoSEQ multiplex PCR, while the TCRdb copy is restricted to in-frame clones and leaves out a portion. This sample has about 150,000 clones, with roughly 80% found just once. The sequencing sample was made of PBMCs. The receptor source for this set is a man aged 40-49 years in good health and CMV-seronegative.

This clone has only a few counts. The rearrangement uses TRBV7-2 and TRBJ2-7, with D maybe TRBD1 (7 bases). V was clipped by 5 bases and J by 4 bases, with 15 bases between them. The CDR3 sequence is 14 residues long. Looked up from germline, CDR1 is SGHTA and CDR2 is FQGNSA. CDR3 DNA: TGTGCCAGCAGCGAGGGGCCAGGGGGGTACGAGCAGTACTTC. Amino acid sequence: CASSEGPGGYEQYF.

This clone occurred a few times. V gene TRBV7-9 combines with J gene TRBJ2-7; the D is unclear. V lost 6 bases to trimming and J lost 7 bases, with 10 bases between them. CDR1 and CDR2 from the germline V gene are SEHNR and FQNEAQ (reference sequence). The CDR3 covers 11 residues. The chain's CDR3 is CASSSLREQYF. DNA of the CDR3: TGTGCCAGCAGTTCCTTGCGTGAGCAGTACTTC.

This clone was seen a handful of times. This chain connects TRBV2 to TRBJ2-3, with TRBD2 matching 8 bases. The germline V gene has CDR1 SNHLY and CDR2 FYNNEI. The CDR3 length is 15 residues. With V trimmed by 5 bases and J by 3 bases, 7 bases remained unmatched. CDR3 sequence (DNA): TGTGCCAGCAGTCCCGGGACTAGAGCTACAGATACGCAGTATTTT. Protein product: CASSPGTRATDTQYF.

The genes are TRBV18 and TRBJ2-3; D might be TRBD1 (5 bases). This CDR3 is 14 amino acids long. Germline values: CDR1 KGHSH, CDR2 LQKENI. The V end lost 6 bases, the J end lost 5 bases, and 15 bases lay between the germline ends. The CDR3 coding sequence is TGTGCCAGCTCTGGGGCCTCTAGGGGAGATACGCAGTATTTT. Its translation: CASSGASRGDTQYF.

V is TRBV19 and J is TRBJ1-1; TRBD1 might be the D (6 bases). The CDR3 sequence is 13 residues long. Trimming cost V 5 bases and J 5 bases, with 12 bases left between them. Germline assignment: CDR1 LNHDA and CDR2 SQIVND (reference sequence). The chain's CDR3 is CASSPGGATEAFF. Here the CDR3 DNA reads TGTGCCAGTAGTCCCGGGGGGGCGACTGAAGCTTTCTTT.

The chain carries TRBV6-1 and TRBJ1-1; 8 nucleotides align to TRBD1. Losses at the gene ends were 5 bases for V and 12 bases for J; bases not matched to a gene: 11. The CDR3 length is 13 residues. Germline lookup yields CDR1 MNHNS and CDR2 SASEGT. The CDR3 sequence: CASSRDRWDRSFF. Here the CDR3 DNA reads TGTGCCAGCAGTCGGGACAGGTGGGATAGATCTTTCTTT.

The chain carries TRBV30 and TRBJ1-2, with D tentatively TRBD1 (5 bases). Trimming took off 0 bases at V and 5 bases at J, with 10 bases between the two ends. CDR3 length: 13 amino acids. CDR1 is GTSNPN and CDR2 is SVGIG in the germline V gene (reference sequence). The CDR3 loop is CAWSVTGLYGYTF. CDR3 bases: TGTGCCTGGAGTGTAACAGGCCTTTATGGCTACACCTTC. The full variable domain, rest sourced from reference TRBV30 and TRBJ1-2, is SQTIHQWPATLVQPVGSPLSLECTVEGTSNPNLYWYRQAAGRGLQLLFYSVGIGQISSEVPQNLSASRPQDRQFILSSKKLLLSDSGFYLCAWSVTGLYGYTFGSGTRLTVV.

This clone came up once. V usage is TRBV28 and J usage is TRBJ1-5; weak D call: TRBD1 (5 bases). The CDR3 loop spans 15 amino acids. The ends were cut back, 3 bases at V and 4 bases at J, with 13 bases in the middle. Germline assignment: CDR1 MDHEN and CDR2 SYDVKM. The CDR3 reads CASSFGAGLNQPQHF. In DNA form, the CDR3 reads TGTGCCAGCAGTTTTGGGGCAGGCCTAAATCAGCCCCAGCATTTT.

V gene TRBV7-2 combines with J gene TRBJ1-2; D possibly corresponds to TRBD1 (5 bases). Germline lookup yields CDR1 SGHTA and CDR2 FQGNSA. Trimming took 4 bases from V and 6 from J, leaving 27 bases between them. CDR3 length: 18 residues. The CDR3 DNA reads TGTGCCAGCAGCTACCCCCAGGAGGGACCTACCTTAGGCGATGGCTACACCTTC. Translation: CASSYPQEGPTLGDGYTF.

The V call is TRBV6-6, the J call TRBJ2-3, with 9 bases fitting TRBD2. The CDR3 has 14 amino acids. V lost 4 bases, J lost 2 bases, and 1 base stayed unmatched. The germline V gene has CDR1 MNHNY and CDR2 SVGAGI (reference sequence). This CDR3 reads CASSSSGATDTQYF. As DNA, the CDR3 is TGTGCCAGCAGTTCTAGCGGGGCCACAGATACGCAGTATTTT.

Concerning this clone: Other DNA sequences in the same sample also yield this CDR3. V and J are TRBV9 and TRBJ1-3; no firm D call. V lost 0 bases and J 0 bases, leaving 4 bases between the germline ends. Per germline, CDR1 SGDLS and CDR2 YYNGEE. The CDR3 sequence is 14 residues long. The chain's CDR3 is CASSVVSSGNTIYF. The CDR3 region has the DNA TGTGCCAGCAGCGTAGTTAGCTCTGGAAACACCATATATTTT.

This CDR3 reads CATQGQAGETQYF. CDR3 nucleotides: TGTGCCACCCAGGGACAGGCTGGAGAGACCCAGTACTTC. This chain joins TRBV6-5 and TRBJ2-5; TRBD1 agrees at 8 bases. Per germline, CDR1 MNHEY and CDR2 SVGAGI. The CDR3 sequence is 13 residues long. The trim removed 10 bases at V and 4 bases at J, leaving 8 bases unmatched.

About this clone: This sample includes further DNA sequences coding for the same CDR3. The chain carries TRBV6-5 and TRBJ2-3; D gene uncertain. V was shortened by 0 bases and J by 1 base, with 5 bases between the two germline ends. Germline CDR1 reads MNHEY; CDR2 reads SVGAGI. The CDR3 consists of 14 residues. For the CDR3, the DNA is TGTGCCAGCAGTTACTCGCCGGGCACAGATACGCAGTATTTT. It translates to CASSYSPGTDTQYF.

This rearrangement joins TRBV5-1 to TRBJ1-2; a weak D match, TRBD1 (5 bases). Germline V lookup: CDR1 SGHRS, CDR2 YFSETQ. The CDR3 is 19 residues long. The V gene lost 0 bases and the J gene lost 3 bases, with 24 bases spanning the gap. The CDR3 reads CASSLGGTDQVSVHYGYTF. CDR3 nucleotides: TGCGCCAGCAGCTTGGGCGGGACTGATCAAGTGTCTGTCCACTATGGCTACACCTTC.

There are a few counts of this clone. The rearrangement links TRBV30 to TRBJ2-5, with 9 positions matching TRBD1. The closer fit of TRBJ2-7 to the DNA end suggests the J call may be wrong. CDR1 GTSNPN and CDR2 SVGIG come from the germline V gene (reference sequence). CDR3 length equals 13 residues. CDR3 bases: TGTGCCTGGGAACCGGGACAGGGTGTCGAGCAGTACTTC. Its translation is CAWEPGQGVEQYF.

The CDR3 here is CASSGLTGDYEQYF. The DNA for the CDR3 is TGTGCCAGCTCAGGACTGACAGGGGACTACGAGCAGTACTTC. The chain couples TRBV18 to TRBJ2-7; 8 positions agree with TRBD1. The V and J ends lost 5 bases and 3 bases, in that order; junction bases with no gene match: 6. CDR3 length: 14 amino acids. Germline assignment: CDR1 KGHSH and CDR2 LQKENI.